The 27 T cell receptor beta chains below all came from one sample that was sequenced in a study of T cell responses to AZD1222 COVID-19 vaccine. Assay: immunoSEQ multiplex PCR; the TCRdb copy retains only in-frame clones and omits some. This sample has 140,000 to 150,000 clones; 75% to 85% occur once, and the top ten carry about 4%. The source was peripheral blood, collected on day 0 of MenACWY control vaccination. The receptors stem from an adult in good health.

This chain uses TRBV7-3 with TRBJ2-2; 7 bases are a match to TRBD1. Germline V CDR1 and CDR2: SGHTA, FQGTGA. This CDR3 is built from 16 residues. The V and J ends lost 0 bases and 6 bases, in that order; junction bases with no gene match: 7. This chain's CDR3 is CASSLTGGSVAGELFF. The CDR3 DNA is TGTGCCAGCAGCTTAACAGGGGGCAGTGTGGCCGGGGAGCTGTTTTTT.

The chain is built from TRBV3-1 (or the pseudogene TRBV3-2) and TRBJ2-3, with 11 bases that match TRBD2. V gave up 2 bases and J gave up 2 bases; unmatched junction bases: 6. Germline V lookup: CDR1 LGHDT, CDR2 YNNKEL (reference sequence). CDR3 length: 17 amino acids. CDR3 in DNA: TGTGCCAGCAGCCAATCGCTAGCGGGGGGTCCCACAGATACGCAGTATTTT. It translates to CASSQSLAGGPTDTQYF.

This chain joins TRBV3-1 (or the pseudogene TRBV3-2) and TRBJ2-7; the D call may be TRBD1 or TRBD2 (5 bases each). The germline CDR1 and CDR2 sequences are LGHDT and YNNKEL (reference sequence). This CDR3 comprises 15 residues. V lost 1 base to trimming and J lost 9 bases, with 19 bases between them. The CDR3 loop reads CASSQGLGTYDGQYF. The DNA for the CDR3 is TGTGCCAGCAGCCAAGGGCTGGGGACCTACGATGGGCAGTACTTC.

CDR3 in DNA: TGTGCCAGTAGTATTTCCCAGAATTCACCCCTCCACTTT. Amino acids: CASSISQNSPLHF. This chain connects TRBV19 to TRBJ1-6; D is unresolved. This CDR3 has 13 amino acids. Germline-derived CDR1 and CDR2 are LNHDA and SQIVND (reference sequence). Trimming left V 3 bases short and J 7 bases short, with 7 bases between.

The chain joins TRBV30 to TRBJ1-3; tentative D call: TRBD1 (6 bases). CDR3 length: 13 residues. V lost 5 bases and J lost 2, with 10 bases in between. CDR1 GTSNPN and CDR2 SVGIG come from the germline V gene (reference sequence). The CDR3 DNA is TGTGCCTGGGCGCAGGGGACTGGAAACACCATATATTTT. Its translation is CAWAQGTGNTIYF.

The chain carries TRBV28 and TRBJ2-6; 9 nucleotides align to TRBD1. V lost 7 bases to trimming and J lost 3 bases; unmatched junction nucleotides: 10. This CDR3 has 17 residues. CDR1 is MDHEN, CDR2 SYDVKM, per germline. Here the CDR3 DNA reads TGTGCCAGCATGGTTGCCGGGACAGGGTTTGGGGCCAACGTCCTGACTTTC. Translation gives CASMVAGTGFGANVLTF.

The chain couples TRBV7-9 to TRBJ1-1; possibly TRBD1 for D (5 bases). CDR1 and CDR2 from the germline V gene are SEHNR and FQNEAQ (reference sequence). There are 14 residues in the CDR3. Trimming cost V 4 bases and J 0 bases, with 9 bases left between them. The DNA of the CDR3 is TGTGCCAGCAGCTCCCAGGGTTTGAACACTGAAGCTTTCTTT. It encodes CASSSQGLNTEAFF.

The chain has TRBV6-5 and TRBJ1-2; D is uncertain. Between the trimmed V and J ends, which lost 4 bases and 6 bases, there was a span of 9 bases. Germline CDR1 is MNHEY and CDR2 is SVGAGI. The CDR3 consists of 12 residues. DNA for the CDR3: TGTGCCAGCAGTTCGGGGTCCGATGGCTACACCTTC. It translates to CASSSGSDGYTF.

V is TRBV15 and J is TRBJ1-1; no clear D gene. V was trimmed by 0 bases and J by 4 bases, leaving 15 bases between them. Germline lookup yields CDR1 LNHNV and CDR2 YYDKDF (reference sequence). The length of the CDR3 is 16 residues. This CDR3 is CATSRDLLRRGTEAFF. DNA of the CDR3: TGTGCCACCAGCAGAGATCTCCTGCGACGGGGCACTGAAGCTTTCTTT.

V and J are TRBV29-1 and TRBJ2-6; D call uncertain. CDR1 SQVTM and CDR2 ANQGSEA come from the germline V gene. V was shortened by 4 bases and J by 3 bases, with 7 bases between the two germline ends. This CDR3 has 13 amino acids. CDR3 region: CSVGELGANVLTF. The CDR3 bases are TGCAGCGTTGGTGAACTTGGGGCCAACGTCCTGACTTTC.

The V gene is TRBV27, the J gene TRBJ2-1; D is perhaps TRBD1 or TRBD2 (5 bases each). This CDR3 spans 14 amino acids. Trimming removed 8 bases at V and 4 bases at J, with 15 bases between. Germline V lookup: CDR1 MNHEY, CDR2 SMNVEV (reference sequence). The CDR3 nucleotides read TGTGCCAGCGCTCGAACGGGGCTTTACAATGAGCAGTTCTTC. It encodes CASARTGLYNEQFF.

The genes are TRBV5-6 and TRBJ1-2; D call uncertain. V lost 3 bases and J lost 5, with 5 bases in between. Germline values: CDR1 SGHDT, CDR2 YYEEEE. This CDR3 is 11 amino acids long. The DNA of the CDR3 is TGTGCCAGCAGCTCCTTTTATGGCTACACCTTC. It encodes CASSSFYGYTF.

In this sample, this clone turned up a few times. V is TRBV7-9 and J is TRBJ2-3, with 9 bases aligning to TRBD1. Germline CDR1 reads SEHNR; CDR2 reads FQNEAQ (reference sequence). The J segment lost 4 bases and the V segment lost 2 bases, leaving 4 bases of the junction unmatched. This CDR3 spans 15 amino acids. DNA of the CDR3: TGTGCCAGCAGCTTATGGGACAGGGTCCCAGATACGCAGTATTTT. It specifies CASSLWDRVPDTQYF.

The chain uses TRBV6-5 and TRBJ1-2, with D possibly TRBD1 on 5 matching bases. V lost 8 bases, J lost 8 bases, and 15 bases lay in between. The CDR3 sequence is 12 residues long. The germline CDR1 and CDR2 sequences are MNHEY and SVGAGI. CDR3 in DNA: TGTGCCAGCCGACAGCGGAGGGTAGGCTACACCTTC. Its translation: CASRQRRVGYTF.

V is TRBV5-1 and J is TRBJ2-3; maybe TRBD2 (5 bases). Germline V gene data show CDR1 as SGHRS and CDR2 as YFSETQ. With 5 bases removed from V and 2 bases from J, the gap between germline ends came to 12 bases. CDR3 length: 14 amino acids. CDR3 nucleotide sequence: TGCGCCAGCAGTCGGGAAAGAACCACAGATACGCAGTATTTT. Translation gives CASSRERTTDTQYF. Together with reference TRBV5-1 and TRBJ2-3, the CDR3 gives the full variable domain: KAGVTQTPRYLIKTRGQQVTLSCSPISGHRSVSWYQQTPGQGLQFLFEYFSETQRNKGNFPGRFSGRQFSNSRSEMNVSTLELGDSALYLCASSRERTTDTQYFGPGTRLTVL.

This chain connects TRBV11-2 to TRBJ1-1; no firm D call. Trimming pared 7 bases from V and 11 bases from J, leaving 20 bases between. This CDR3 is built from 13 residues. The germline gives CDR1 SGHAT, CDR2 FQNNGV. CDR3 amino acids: CASILGPAGRAFF. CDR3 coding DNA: TGTGCCAGCATCCTAGGGCCTGCAGGACGGGCTTTCTTT.

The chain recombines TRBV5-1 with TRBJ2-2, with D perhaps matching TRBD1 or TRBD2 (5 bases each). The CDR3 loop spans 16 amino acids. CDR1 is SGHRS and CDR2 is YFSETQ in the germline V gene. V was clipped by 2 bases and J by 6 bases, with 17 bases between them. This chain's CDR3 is CASSLRDANPSGELFF. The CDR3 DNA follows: TGCGCCAGCAGCTTAAGGGACGCAAACCCCTCCGGGGAGCTGTTTTTT.

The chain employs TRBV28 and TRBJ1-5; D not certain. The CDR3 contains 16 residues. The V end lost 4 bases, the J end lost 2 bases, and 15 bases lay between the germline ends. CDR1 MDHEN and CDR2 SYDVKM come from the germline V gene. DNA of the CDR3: TGTGCCAGCAGTTCCGCCTTAAGAGGTGGCAATCAGCCCCAGCATTTT. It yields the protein CASSSALRGGNQPQHF.

The chain's CDR3 is CASSVEPYAGGYTF. The CDR3 nucleotides read TGTGCCAGCAGCGTAGAGCCATACGCGGGGGGCTACACCTTC. The chain couples TRBV9 to TRBJ1-2, with D unclear. Per germline, CDR1 SGDLS and CDR2 YYNGEE. V was cut by 0 bases and J by 8 bases, with 14 bases left in between. The CDR3 spans 14 residues. Full variable domain (remainder filled in from reference TRBV9 and TRBJ1-2): DSGVTQTPKHLITATGQRVTLRCSPRSGDLSVYWYQQSLDQGLQFLIQYYNGEERAKGNILERFSAQQFPDLHSELNLSSLELGDSALYFCASSVEPYAGGYTFGSGTRLTVV.

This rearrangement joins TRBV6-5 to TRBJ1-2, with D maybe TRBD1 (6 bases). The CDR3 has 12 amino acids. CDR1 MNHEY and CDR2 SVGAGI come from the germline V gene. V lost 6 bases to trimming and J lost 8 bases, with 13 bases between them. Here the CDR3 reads CASRQGPSGYTF. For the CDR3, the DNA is TGTGCCAGCAGACAGGGTCCCTCCGGCTACACCTTC.

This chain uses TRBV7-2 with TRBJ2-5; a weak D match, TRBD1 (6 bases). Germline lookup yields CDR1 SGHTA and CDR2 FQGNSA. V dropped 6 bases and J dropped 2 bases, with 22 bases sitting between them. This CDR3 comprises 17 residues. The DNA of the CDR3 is TGTGCCAGCAGTTACACCGGGACAAGGGGATTACAAGAGACCCAGTACTTC. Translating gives CASSYTGTRGLQETQYF.

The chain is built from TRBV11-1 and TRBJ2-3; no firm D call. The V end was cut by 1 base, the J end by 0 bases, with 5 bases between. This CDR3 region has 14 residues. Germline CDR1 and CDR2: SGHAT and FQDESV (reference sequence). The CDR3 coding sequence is TGTGCCAGCAGCTTAGGTTTCAGCACAGATACGCAGTATTTT. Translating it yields CASSLGFSTDTQYF. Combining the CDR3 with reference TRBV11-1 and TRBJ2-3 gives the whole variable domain EAEVAQSPRYKITEKSQAVAFWCDPISGHATLYWYRQILGQGPELLVQFQDESVVDDSQLPKDRFSAERLKGVDSTLKIQPAELGDSAMYLCASSLGFSTDTQYFGPGTRLTVL.

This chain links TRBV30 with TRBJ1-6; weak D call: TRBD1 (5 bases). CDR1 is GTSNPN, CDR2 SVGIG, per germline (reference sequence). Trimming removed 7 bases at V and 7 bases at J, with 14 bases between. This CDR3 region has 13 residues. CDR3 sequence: CALKGVSNSPLHF. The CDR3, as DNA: TGTGCCTTGAAAGGGGTGAGCAATTCACCCCTCCACTTT.

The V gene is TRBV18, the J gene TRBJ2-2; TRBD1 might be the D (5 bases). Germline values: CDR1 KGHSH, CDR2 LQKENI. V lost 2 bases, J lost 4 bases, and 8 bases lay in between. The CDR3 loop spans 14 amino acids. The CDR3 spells CASSPGQTTGELFF. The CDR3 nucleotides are TGTGCCAGCTCACCAGGACAAACCACCGGGGAGCTGTTTTTT.

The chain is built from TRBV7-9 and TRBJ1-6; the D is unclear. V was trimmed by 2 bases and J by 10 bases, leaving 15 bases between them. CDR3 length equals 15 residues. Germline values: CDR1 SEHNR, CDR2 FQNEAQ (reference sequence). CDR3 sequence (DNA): TGTGCCAGCAGCTTACGGGCGTTAGGGAAATCACCCCTCCACTTT. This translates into CASSLRALGKSPLHF.

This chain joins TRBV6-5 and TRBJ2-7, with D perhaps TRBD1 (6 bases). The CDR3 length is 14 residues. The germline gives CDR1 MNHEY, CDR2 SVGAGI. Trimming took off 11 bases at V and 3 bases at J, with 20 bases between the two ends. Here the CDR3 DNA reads TGTGCCCCCAGGGGTGGGGATTCCCGCTACGAGCAGTACTTC. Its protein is CAPRGGDSRYEQYF.

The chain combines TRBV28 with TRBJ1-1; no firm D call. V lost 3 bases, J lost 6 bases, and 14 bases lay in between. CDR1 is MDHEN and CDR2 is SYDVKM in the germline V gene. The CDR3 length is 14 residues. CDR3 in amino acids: CASSFRLNSPEAFF. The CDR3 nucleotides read TGTGCCAGCAGTTTCCGTCTAAATTCACCTGAAGCTTTCTTT.